This T cell receptor (beta chain) originates from a study of identical twins. TCRdb reprocessed the 5' RACE reads via MiXCR and lists one record per CDR3 protein. The data show 700,000 to 950,000 distinct CDR3 sequences, over 9% seen once. Study outcomes and limitations: Abundant beta clonotypes from cord blood had fewer insertions, unlike memory repertoires, which showed none. Out-of-frame TCR alpha sharing in monozygotic twins exceeded recombination model predictions.

For this clonotype: Its antigen remains unknown.

CDR1 MNHEY and CDR2 SVGEGT come from the germline V gene. Trimming pared 2 bases from V and 5 bases from J, leaving 12 bases between. This CDR3 has 14 amino acids. Donors were all healthy Caucasians. These same data were also listed under a study on yellow fever vaccine responses in identical twins.

V gene TRBV6-2 or TRBV6-3 combines with J gene TRBJ1-1, with unresolved D. The sequenced material came from PBMCs. The receptor's source is a woman under 30 in good health. CDR3 sequence reads: CASSYATLGTEAFF. The CDR3 bases are TGTGCCAGCAGTTACGCGACCCTGGGGACTGAAGCTTTCTTT.